The sequence of this T cell receptor (beta chain) was determined in a study of blood T cell repertoires in COVID-19. The CDR3 has 14 residues. Deletions cut 6 bases from V and 5 bases from J, with 13 bases between. Germline-derived CDR1 and CDR2 are MNHEY and SVGAGI. Per the authors' pipeline: Reference gene primers were amplified, and this amplification served to estimate nucleated cell counts. Profiled with immunoSEQ multiplex PCR; TCRdb holds only in-frame clones, not every one. The DNA was the basis for D and trimming; V, J and clone size are from that table. The table lists 250,000 to 350,000 clones, 75% to 90% of them singletons.

This rearrangement joins TRBV6-5 to TRBJ1-4; possible D gene TRBD1, 5 bases. Sequenced material: peripheral blood. The receptor was isolated from a woman aged 25 to 39 with active or convalescent COVID-19. For the CDR3, the DNA is TGTGCCAGCAGCCCACAGGCGATCAATGAAAAACTGTTTTTT. Translated: CASSPQAINEKLFF.